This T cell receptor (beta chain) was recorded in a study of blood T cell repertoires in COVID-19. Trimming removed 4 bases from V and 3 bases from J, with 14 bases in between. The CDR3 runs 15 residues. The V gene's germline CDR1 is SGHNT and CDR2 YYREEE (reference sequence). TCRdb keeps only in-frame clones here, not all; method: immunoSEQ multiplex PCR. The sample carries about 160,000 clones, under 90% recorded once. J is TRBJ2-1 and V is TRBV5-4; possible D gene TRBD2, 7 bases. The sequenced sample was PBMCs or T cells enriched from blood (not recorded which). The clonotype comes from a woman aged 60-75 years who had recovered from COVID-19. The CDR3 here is CASSLQGGGYNEQFF. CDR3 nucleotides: TGTGCCAGCAGCCTCCAAGGGGGGGGCTACAATGAGCAGTTCTTC.